These 2 T cell receptor beta chains share one sample of origin, sequenced in a study of cytomegalovirus exposure and HLA in healthy donors. The PCR ran on 60 Vbeta and 13 Jbeta primers. The assay was immunoSEQ multiplex PCR, and TCRdb's table has in-frame clones only and misses some. The data contain about 120,000 clones, roughly 78% of them singletons. Material: PBMCs. The receptors here all came from a man aged 25-45 years in good health and CMV-seropositive.

V is TRBV7-3 and J is TRBJ1-1, with unresolved D. CDR1 SGHTA and CDR2 FQGTGA come from the germline V gene. The CDR3 runs 13 residues. V was shortened by 1 base and J by 4 bases, with 7 bases between the two germline ends. Here the CDR3 reads CASSLMEGTEAFF. The DNA of the CDR3 is TGTGCCAGCAGCTTAATGGAGGGCACTGAAGCTTTCTTT.

The V and J genes are TRBV10-1 and TRBJ2-5; the match to TRBD1 covers 10 bases. Trimming cost V 3 bases and J 2 bases; bases outside gene matches: 6. Germline CDR1 is WNHNN and CDR2 is SYGVQD (reference sequence). This CDR3 spans 16 amino acids. Here the CDR3 DNA reads TGCGCCAGCAGTGACGGGACAGGGGCTGGACAAGAGACCCAGTACTTC. Translating it yields CASSDGTGAGQETQYF.